Listed below are T cell receptor beta chains from one sample, sequenced in a study of response to subunit inactivated influenza vaccine. Each CDR3 protein gets one entry after TCRdb re-called the RT-PCR reads with MiXCR. The sample contains about 520,000 distinct CDR3 sequences, around 25% of which appear only once. The sample was CD4+ T cells sorted from PBMCs, taken about 5 days after vaccination. The origin of the receptors is a man aged 50-59 years who received an inactivated influenza vaccine. The CDR3 runs from the conserved cysteine through the conserved F or W. The D gene is left open where the match is weak. Not every row has a clone size; where given, it reads once, few, many or a size class.

d_call,clone_size,j_call,v_call,cdr3_aa,cdr3_nt
TRBD2,.,TRBJ2-2,TRBV20-1,CSARDRSLAAGELFF,TGCAGTGCTAGAGATCGGTCACTAGCGGCCGGGGAGCTGTTTTTT
.,.,TRBJ2-5,TRBV20-1,CSAERAGGETQYF,TGCAGTGCCGAACGAGCTGGGGGGGAGACCCAGTACTTC
.,.,TRBJ2-3,TRBV20-1,CSASWASGTDTQYF,TGCAGTGCTAGTTGGGCTAGCGGCACAGATACGCAGTATTTT
TRBD2,.,TRBJ2-5,TRBV4-1,CASSQRSGGAMETQYF,TGCGCCAGCAGCCAACGGTCCGGGGGGGCGATGGAGACCCAGTACTTC
.,once,TRBJ2-4,TRBV6-5,CASSYLQGGDIQYF,TGTGCCAGCAGTTACCTGCAGGGGGGGGACATTCAGTACTTC
.,.,TRBJ2-7,TRBV6-2/TRBV6-3,CASSSRDSGPYEQYF,TGTGCCAGCAGTTCCCGGGACTCGGGCCCCTACGAGCAGTACTTC
TRBD1,.,TRBJ1-6,TRBV7-9,CASSPDRAYNSPLHF,TGTGCCAGCAGCCCGGACAGGGCTTATAATTCACCCCTCCACTTT
.,.,TRBJ1-2,TRBV5-5,CASSKDSSYYGYTF,TGTGCCAGCAGCAAGGACAGTAGTTACTATGGCTACACCTTC
.,.,TRBJ2-3,TRBV14,CASSQALALDTQYF,TGTGCCAGCAGCCAAGCCCTAGCACTGGATACGCAGTATTTT
TRBD1,.,TRBJ2-7,TRBV27,CASSSLDRAHEQYF,TGTGCCAGCAGTTCCTTAGACAGGGCCCACGAGCAGTACTTC
TRBD2,many,TRBJ2-1,TRBV7-2,CASSLDAAGGRWQFF,TGTGCCAGCAGCTTAGACGCGGCGGGAGGGCGATGGCAGTTCTTC
TRBD1,.,TRBJ2-3,TRBV10-3,CAIRGTGDDTQYF,TGTGCCATCAGGGGGACAGGGGATGATACGCAGTATTTT
TRBD2,.,TRBJ2-5,TRBV20-1,CSAMLLAGGRLETQYF,TGCAGTGCTATGCTCCTAGCGGGGGGGCGATTAGAGACCCAGTACTTC
.,.,TRBJ2-2,TRBV5-6,CASSLIDSPGELFF,TGTGCCAGCAGCTTGATAGACTCGCCCGGGGAGCTGTTTTTT
.,.,TRBJ2-7,TRBV10-3,CAISDQGYEQYF,TGTGCCATCAGTGATCAGGGATACGAGCAGTACTTC
.,.,TRBJ2-1,TRBV6-2/TRBV6-3,CASSGGVWAYNEQFF,TGTGCCAGCAGCGGCGGGGTTTGGGCCTACAATGAGCAGTTCTTC
.,.,TRBJ2-1,TRBV29-1,CSVDWALSYNEQFF,TGCAGCGTTGATTGGGCTCTCTCCTACAATGAGCAGTTCTTC
.,.,TRBJ2-2,TRBV6-2/TRBV6-3,CASRFGQYTGELFF,TGTGCCAGCAGATTCGGACAGTACACCGGGGAGCTGTTTTTT
.,few,TRBJ2-7,TRBV6-1,CASSAGGQLAIYEQYF,TGTGCCAGCAGTGCGGGAGGACAGTTAGCGATATACGAGCAGTACTTC
.,few,TRBJ2-3,TRBV5-1,CASSLALRGSSTDTQYF,TGCGCCAGCAGCTTGGCTTTGCGGGGTTCTAGCACAGATACGCAGTATTTT
.,few,TRBJ2-1,TRBV28,CASSLLLGRARPYNEQFF,TGTGCCAGCAGTTTATTATTGGGCAGGGCAAGGCCCTACAATGAGCAGTTCTTC
TRBD2,.,TRBJ2-2,TRBV5-1,CASSKRGLAGLNTGELFF,TGCGCCAGCAGCAAGAGGGGACTAGCGGGTCTAAACACCGGGGAGCTGTTTTTT
.,few,TRBJ1-4,TRBV7-2,CASSSRAAEKLFF,TGTGCCAGCAGCTCAAGGGCGGCCGAAAAACTGTTTTTT
TRBD1,few,TRBJ2-7,TRBV7-2,CASSLVRDRDQYF,TGTGCCAGCAGCTTAGTCCGGGACAGGGACCAGTACTTC